A selection of T cell receptor beta chains follows, all from one sample in a study of T cell repertoires in cytomegalovirus infection. TCRdb re-called the reads through MiXCR, storing one row per CDR3 protein. The sample carries approximately 140,000 distinct CDR3 sequences, more than 20% recorded once. Their antigens remain unidentified. Sequencing input: PBMCs, sequenced either directly or after in vitro stimulation (not recorded which). These receptors all come from a human donor in good health (CMV status not recorded). Some clones in this sample may be carry-over from other donors' samples. Both conserved end residues are part of each CDR3. D genes are given only for firm matches. Where a row states a size, it is once, few, many or the class of an expanded clone; other rows omit it.

v_gene	abundance	j_gene	d_gene	CDR3nt	CDR3aa
TRBV20-1	.	TRBJ2-5	.	TGCAGTGCTAGAGATCAGGTTTACGGATACCAAGAGACCCAGTACTTC	CSARDQVYGYQETQYF
TRBV5-1	.	TRBJ1-2	.	TGCGCCAGCAGCTTGGAGGTCAGGGACTATGGCTACACCTTC	CASSLEVRDYGYTF
TRBV19	.	TRBJ1-1	.	TGTGCCAGTAGTATAGACAGGGTGGACACTGAAGCTTTCTTT	CASSIDRVDTEAFF
TRBV6-8	.	TRBJ2-1	TRBD2	TGTGCCAGCAGTCGCACTAGCGGGAGGATCAATGAGCAGTTCTTC	CASSRTSGRINEQFF
TRBV18	.	TRBJ2-7	.	TGTGCCAGCTCACCCCGTCAGGGTTACGAGCAGTACTTC	CASSPRQGYEQYF
TRBV7-6	many	TRBJ1-5	.	TGTGCCAGCAGCCCAATGGCGGGTCAAGGCAATCAGCCCCAGCATTTT	CASSPMAGQGNQPQHF
TRBV7-6	.	TRBJ1-2	TRBD1	TGTGCCAGCAGCTTAGCCGAGGACAGGTCTTACACCTTC	CASSLAEDRSYTF
TRBV7-2	few	TRBJ2-2	.	TGTGCCAGCAGCTTATTTGCGTTAACCGGGGAGCTGTTTTTT	CASSLFALTGELFF
TRBV5-4	.	TRBJ2-7	.	TGTGCCAGCAGCTTGACAGGCAGCTACGAGCAGTACTTC	CASSLTGSYEQYF
TRBV12-3/TRBV12-4	.	TRBJ2-3	TRBD2	TGTGCCAGCAGACCCGGGACTAGCGACACAGATACGCAGTATTTT	CASRPGTSDTDTQYF
TRBV5-1	few	TRBJ1-2	.	TGCGCCAGCAGCTTGGGGGACGGGATCGGCGGCTACACCTTC	CASSLGDGIGGYTF
TRBV7-8	.	TRBJ2-3	.	TGTGCCAGCAGCCGGGGGACAGACCGGGAGGATACGCAGTATTTT	CASSRGTDREDTQYF
TRBV5-6	few	TRBJ1-5	TRBD1	TGTGCCAGCAGCGGGACAGGGGGCGGCAATCAGCCCCAGCATTTT	CASSGTGGGNQPQHF
TRBV7-8	many	TRBJ2-2	.	TGTGCCAGCAGCTTAGACAGGACCGGGGAGCTGTTTTTT	CASSLDRTGELFF
TRBV7-8	many	TRBJ2-5	TRBD1	TGTGCCAGCAGCTTCGGACAGGGGCTAGAGACCCAGTACTTC	CASSFGQGLETQYF
TRBV12-3/TRBV12-4	.	TRBJ1-1	TRBD1	TGTGCCAGCAGTTTAACCAGGGGGATCACTGAAGCTTTCTTT	CASSLTRGITEAFF
TRBV28	few	TRBJ1-2	TRBD1	TGTGCCAGCAGTTTATGGGCAGGGGGCGCGCGGTCGAATGGCTACACCTTC	CASSLWAGGARSNGYTF
TRBV20-1	.	TRBJ2-1	.	TGCAGTGCTAGATCCCGGGACTACAATGAGCAGTTCTTC	CSARSRDYNEQFF
TRBV7-9	once	TRBJ1-4	TRBD1	TGTGCCAGCAGCCATGACCGACAGGGCGATGAAAAACTGTTTTTT	CASSHDRQGDEKLFF
TRBV7-2	.	TRBJ2-1	.	TGTGCCAGCAGCTTAGACGTAGCGGTTTACAATGAGCAGTTCTTC	CASSLDVAVYNEQFF
TRBV7-9	.	TRBJ2-1	.	TGTGCCAGCAGCTTAAGGGGCGGGGCCTACAATGAGCAGTTCTTC	CASSLRGGAYNEQFF
TRBV14	.	TRBJ1-1	.	TGTGCCAGCAGTCACTGGACAGCAGAAGCTTTCTTT	CASSHWTAEAFF
TRBV9	.	TRBJ1-4	.	TGTGCCAGCAGCGTAGAGGCAGGGAAAAATGAAAAACTGTTTTTT	CASSVEAGKNEKLFF
TRBV6-5	few	TRBJ2-7	TRBD1	TGTGCCAGCAGTTACCAATTAACCGGGACAGGGGTCGGCGAGCAGTACTTC	CASSYQLTGTGVGEQYF
TRBV7-6	few	TRBJ2-6	.	TGTGCCAGCAGCTACAGGGCCGGGGCCAACGTCCTGACTTTC	CASSYRAGANVLTF
TRBV4-2	.	TRBJ2-1	.	TGTGCCAGCAGCCAAGAGTGGCGGACCAGCTCCTACAATGAGCAGTTCTTC	CASSQEWRTSSYNEQFF
TRBV7-9	few	TRBJ2-3	TRBD1	TGTGCCAGCAGCTCTCCCGGACAGGGGCGAGCTACGCAGTATTTT	CASSSPGQGRATQYF
TRBV4-1	.	TRBJ2-3	TRBD1	TGCGCCAGCAGCCTGGTTCGGGACAGGGGGACAGATACGCAGTATTTT	CASSLVRDRGTDTQYF
TRBV10-3	once	TRBJ2-3	.	TGTGCCGCCGGAGTGCTGGTATCAGATACGCAGTATTTT	CAAGVLVSDTQYF
TRBV12-3/TRBV12-4	.	TRBJ2-3	TRBD2	TGTGCCAGCACCTCACTAGCGGGAGGGCCCAGTGCCTTT	CASTSLAGGPSAF